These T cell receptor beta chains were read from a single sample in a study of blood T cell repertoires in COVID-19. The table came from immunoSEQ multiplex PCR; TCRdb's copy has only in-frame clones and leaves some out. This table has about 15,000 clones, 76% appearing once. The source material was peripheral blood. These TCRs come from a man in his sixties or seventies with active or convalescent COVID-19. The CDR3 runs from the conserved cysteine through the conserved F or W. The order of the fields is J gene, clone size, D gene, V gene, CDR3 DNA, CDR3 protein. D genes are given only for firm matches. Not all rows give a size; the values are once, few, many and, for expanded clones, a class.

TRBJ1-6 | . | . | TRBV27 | TGTGCCAGCCCCTGGAGCTCCTATAATTCACCCCTCCACTTT | CASPWSSYNSPLHF
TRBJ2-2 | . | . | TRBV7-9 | TGTGCCAGCAGCTTAGTTAGTAGTCCCGGGGAGCTGTTTTTT | CASSLVSSPGELFF
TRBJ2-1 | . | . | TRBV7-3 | TGTGCCAGCAGCCCCAATCTCGGCGGGAAGGCCAATGAGCAGTTCTTC | CASSPNLGGKANEQFF
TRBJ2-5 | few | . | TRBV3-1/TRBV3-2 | TGTGCCAGCAGCCCTTCGGAAGAGACCCAGTACTTC | CASSPSEETQYF
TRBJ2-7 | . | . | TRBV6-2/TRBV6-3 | TGTGCCAGCAGTTACCGGGGCGGGGATACCTACGAGCAGTACTTC | CASSYRGGDTYEQYF
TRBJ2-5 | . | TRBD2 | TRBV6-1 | TGTGCCAGCAGTGGCGGACTAGCGGGAGGAGTGGAGACCCAGTACTTC | CASSGGLAGGVETQYF
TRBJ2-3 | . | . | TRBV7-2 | TGTGCCAGCAGCTTAACAGCAAGAGATACGCAGTATTTT | CASSLTARDTQYF
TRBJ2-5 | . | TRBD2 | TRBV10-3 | TGTGCCATCGGGGCCGGGACTAGCGGGAAAGAGACCCAGTACTTC | CAIGAGTSGKETQYF
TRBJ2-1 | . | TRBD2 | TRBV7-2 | TGTGCCAGCAGCTTAGGACTAGCGTATGAGCAGTTCTTC | CASSLGLAYEQFF
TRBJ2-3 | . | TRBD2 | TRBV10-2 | TGCGCCAGCCGCACGACTGGGACTAGCGGGGGCCATACGCAGTATTTT | CASRTTGTSGGHTQYF
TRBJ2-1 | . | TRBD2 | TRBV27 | TGTGCCAGCAGTTTAACTAGCGGGGGGAGCTCCTACAATGAGCAGTTCTTC | CASSLTSGGSSYNEQFF
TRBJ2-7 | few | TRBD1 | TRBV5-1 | TGCGCCAGCAGCTTGGGACAGGGGTTGAACGAGCAGTACTTC | CASSLGQGLNEQYF
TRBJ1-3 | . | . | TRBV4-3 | TGCGCCAGCAGCCAAGCTGTAAGGGGCTCTGGAAACACCATATATTTT | CASSQAVRGSGNTIYF
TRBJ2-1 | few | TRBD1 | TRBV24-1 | TGTGCCACCAGTGATCCTACCGGGACAGGGAGGAATGAGCAGTTCTTC | CATSDPTGTGRNEQFF
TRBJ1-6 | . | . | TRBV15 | TGTGCCACCAGCGTCCGAGTCTCGGAGGGCTCACCCCTCCACTTT | CATSVRVSEGSPLHF
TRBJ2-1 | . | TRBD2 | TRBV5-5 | TGTGCCAGCAGCCCCCGCAGACTAGCGGGGGCCTCCACCTACAATGAGCAGTTCTTC | CASSPRRLAGASTYNEQFF
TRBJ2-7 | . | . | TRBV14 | TGTGCCAGCAGCCAAGGGGACTTAACCCTCTACGAGCAGTACTTC | CASSQGDLTLYEQYF
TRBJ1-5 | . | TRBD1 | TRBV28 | TGTGCCAGCAGTTCGCCGCCCGGACAGGGGTCGCGTCAGCCCCAGCATTTT | CASSSPPGQGSRQPQHF
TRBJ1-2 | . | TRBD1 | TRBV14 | TGTGCCAGCAGCGAAGGGACAGGGAAGGGCCGTGGCTACACCTTC | CASSEGTGKGRGYTF
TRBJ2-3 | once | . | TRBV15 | TGTGCCTTTCGGACTGGAACGGTAGATACGCAGTATTTT | CAFRTGTVDTQYF
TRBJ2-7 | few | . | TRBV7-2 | TGTGCCAGCAGCAAGACAGGTTACGCAACCTACGAGCAGTACTTC | CASSKTGYATYEQYF
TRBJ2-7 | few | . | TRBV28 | TGTGCCAGCATGGAACAGGGTGGGGCCTACGAGCAGTACTTC | CASMEQGGAYEQYF
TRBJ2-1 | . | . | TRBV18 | TGTGCCAGCTCACCACTAAGTATAGATGAGCAGTTCTTC | CASSPLSIDEQFF
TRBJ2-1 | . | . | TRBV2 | TGTGCCAGCAGTGAATTGGGCAGGGAAAACAATGAGCAGTTCTTC | CASSELGRENNEQFF
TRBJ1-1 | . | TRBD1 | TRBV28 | TGTGCCAGCAGTTCTGGACAGGCAAACACTGAAGCTTTCTTT | CASSSGQANTEAFF
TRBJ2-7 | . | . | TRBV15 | TGTGCCACCAGCAGAGCGGGGACTGCGCACGAGCAGTACTTC | CATSRAGTAHEQYF
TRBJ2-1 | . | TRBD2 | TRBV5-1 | TGCGCCAGCAGCTTGCGCAGCGGGGCTAGCTCCTACAATGAGCAGTTCTTC | CASSLRSGASSYNEQFF
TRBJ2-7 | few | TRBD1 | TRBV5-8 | TGTGCCAGCAGCTCAAGGACAGGGAAGGGCTACGAGCAGTACTTC | CASSSRTGKGYEQYF
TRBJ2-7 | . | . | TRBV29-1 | TGCAGCGTTTCATGGGGCTCCGAGCAGTACTTC | CSVSWGSEQYF
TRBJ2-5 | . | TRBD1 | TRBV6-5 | TGTGCCAGCATCCCCCCGGGACAGAAAGAGACCCAGTACTTC | CASIPPGQKETQYF
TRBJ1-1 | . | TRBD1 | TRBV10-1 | TGCGCCAGCAGGTCGGGACAGGGAGACACTGAAGCTTTCTTT | CASRSGQGDTEAFF
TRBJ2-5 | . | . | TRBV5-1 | TGCGCCAGCAGACAGGAGGAGACCCAGTACTTC | CASRQEETQYF
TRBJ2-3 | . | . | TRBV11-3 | TGTGCCAGCAGCGACCGGGGGTGGGGAGATACGCAGTATTTT | CASSDRGWGDTQYF
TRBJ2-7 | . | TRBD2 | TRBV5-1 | TGCGCCAGCAGCTTCGGAGCGGGGGGGTACGAGCAGTACTTC | CASSFGAGGYEQYF
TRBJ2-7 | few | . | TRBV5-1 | TGCGCCAGCAGCCGGCATAGCAGCTCCTACGAGCAGTACTTC | CASSRHSSSYEQYF
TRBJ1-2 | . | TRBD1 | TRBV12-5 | TGTGCTAGTGGTTTGGTAATGACAGGGGGTACCTTC | CASGLVMTGGTF
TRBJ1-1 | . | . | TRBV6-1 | TGTGCCAGCAGTGAAGTAGGCGGGGAGGGAACTGAAGCTTTCTTT | CASSEVGGEGTEAFF
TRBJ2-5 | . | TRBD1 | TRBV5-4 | TGTGCCAGCAGCTTGGGACAGGGACAAGAGACCCAGTACTTC | CASSLGQGQETQYF
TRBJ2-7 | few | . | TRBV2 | TGTGCCAGCACTGAGGGGGGAGCGGGCTACGAGCAGTACTTC | CASTEGGAGYEQYF
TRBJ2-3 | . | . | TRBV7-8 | TGTGCCAGCAGCTTAGTAGCTGGAGGGAGCACAGATACGCAGTATTTT | CASSLVAGGSTDTQYF
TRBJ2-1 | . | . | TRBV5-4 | TGTGCCAGCAGTTGGCTGCAAACCTACAATGAGCAGTTCTTC | CASSWLQTYNEQFF
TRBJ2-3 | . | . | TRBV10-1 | TGCGCCAGCAGTGGAGATCCGGGGACGCAGTATTTT | CASSGDPGTQYF
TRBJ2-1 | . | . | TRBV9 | TGTGCCAGCAGCGCGGTGGACTACGACAATGAGCAGTTCTTC | CASSAVDYDNEQFF
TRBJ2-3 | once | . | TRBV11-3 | TGTGCCAGCAGCTTAAGTTCAGGGGTAGGGTCAGATACGCAGTATTTT | CASSLSSGVGSDTQYF
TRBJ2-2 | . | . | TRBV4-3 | TGCGCCAGCAGTAGGGGGTTGGGGAACACCGGGGAGCTGTTTTTT | CASSRGLGNTGELFF
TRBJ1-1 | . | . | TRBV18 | TGTGCCAGCTCACCAAACATCCAGATGACAGATCTGAACACTGAAGCTTTCTTT | CASSPNIQMTDLNTEAFF
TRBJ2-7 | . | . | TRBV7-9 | TGTGCCAGCAGCTCCTTCGGGGGCTCCTACGAGCAGTACTTC | CASSSFGGSYEQYF
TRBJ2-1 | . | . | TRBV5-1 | TGCGCCAGCAGTTATGGACAGGGAGGGGATGAGCAGTTCTTC | CASSYGQGGDEQFF
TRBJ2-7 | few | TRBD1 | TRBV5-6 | TGTGCCAGCAGGGACTCAGGGGGCAGCTACGAGCAGTACTTC | CASRDSGGSYEQYF
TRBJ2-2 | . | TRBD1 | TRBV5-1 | TGCGCCAGCAGCCCGAGGACAGGGAACACCGGGGAGCTGTTTTTT | CASSPRTGNTGELFF
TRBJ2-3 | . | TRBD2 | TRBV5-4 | TGTGCCAGCAGCTTGGGCTGGGAGCGGGGTGTCCCAGATACGCAGTATTTT | CASSLGWERGVPDTQYF
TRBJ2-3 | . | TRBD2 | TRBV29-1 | TGCAGCGTTGGGGGGGGTGGAGATACGCAGTATTTT | CSVGGGGDTQYF
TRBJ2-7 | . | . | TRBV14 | TGTGCCAGCAGCCCCAGGGGCGCACCCTACGAGCAGTACTTC | CASSPRGAPYEQYF
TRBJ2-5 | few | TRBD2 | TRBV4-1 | TGCGCCAGCAGCCAAGAAGGCGGGGGAGGGAAGACCCAGTACTTC | CASSQEGGGGKTQYF
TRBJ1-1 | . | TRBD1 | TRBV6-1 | TGTGCCAGCAGTGAAAGGACAGGCGTAAACACTGAAGCTTTCTTT | CASSERTGVNTEAFF
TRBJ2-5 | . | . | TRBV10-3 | TGTGCCATCAGTGAGCTAAGAGAGACCCAGTACTTC | CAISELRETQYF